What follows are 6 T cell receptor beta chains derived from one specimen sequenced in a study of vaccination and CD4 T cells after COVID-19. Researchers used the Oncomine TCR Beta short-read assay to sequence DNA from cultured CD4+ T cells. Each CDR3 protein is one row after TCRdb ran MiXCR on the PCR reads. Found here are 9,500 to 13,000 distinct CDR3 sequences, about 31% of them singletons; the top ten hold around 9.6%. Treatment here: 10-day PBMC culture with coronavirus spike peptide pools or control peptides (ViraFEST assay). Which antigens these TCRs recognize remains unknown. This material consisted of CD4+ T cells from blood, cultured in vitro, taken after SARS-CoV-2 vaccination. These receptors came from a human donor who had recovered from COVID-19.

This clonotype was detected only a few times. The rearrangement links TRBV5-1 to TRBJ1-3; D gene uncertain. The CDR3 consists of 17 residues. CDR1 is SGHRS and CDR2 is YFSETQ in the germline V gene. Trimming took 0 bases from V and 0 from J, leaving 13 bases between them. CDR3 sequence: CASSLAMAAASGNTIYF. The CDR3 DNA is TGCGCCAGCAGCTTGGCCATGGCGGCGGCCTCTGGAAACACCATATATTTT.

The chain recombines TRBV6-1 with TRBJ1-4; the D gene is possibly TRBD1 (5 bases). The CDR3 is 14 residues long. Between the trimmed V and J ends, which lost 8 bases and 7 bases, there was a span of 17 bases. Per the germline V gene, CDR1 is MNHNS and CDR2 is SASEGT. The CDR3 region has the DNA TGTGCCAGCGGTACGGGGCGGGGGAGTGAAAAACTGTTTTTT. Residues: CASGTGRGSEKLFF.

This clonotype was detected only a few times. The chain has TRBV19 and TRBJ2-7; either TRBD1 or TRBD2 may supply D (5 bases each). V lost 1 base, J lost 0 bases, and 19 bases lay in between. Germline values: CDR1 LNHDA, CDR2 SQIVND (reference sequence). The CDR3 extends over 18 amino acids. The CDR3: CASSIGRQGVNSSYEQYF. The CDR3 DNA reads as TGTGCCAGTAGTATAGGACGGCAGGGAGTAAATTCCTCCTACGAGCAGTACTTC.

J is TRBJ2-7 and V is TRBV10-3, with 8 bases fitting TRBD2. After removal of 9 bases from V and 4 bases from J, the junction contained 5 bases not matched to a gene. The germline CDR1 and CDR2 sequences are ENHRY and SYGVKD. CDR3 length: 12 residues. The CDR3 DNA is TGTGCCATAGCGGGAGTTGGGTACGAGCAGTACTTC. Protein product: CAIAGVGYEQYF.

This chain connects TRBV24-1 to TRBJ2-7; 8 bases are a match to TRBD2. Germline CDR1 reads KGHDR; CDR2 reads SFDVKD. Losses at the gene ends were 2 bases for V and 4 bases for J; bases not matched to a gene: 9. The CDR3 extends over 16 amino acids. CDR3 DNA: TGTGCCACCAGTGATTCCGGGGGGGCCACAATTTACGAGCAGTACTTC. Translated: CATSDSGGATIYEQYF.

This clonotype showed up just a few times. The gene calls are TRBV4-3 and TRBJ1-2; TRBD1 is a possible D gene (5 bases). Germline V gene sequence: CDR1 LGHNA, CDR2 YSLEER. This CDR3 contains 13 residues. The V end lost 1 base, the J end lost 7 bases, and 10 bases lay between the germline ends. The CDR3 loop reads CASSQGTFSGYTF. The CDR3 region has the DNA TGCGCCAGCAGCCAAGGGACATTCTCTGGCTACACCTTC.